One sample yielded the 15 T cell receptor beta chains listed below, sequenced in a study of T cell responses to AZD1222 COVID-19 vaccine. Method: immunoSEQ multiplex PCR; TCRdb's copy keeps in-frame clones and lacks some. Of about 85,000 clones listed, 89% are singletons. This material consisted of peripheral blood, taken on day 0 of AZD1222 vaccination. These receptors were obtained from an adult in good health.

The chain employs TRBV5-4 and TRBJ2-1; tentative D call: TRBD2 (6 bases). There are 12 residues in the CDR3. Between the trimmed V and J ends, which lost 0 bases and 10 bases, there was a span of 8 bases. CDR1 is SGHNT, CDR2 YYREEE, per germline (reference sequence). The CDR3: CASSLGAGEQFF. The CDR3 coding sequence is TGTGCCAGCAGCTTGGGTGCGGGGGAGCAGTTCTTC.

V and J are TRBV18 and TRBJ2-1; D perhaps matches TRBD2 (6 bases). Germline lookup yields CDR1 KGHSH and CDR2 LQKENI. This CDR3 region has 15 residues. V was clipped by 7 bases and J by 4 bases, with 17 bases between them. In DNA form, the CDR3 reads TGTGCCAGCTACCCAATGGCGGGGCTATACAATGAGCAGTTCTTC. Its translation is CASYPMAGLYNEQFF.

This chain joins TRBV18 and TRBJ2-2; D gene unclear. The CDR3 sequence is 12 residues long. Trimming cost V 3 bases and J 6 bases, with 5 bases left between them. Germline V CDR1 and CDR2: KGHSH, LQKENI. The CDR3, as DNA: TGTGCCAGCTCACCTCTCGCCGGGGAGCTGTTTTTT. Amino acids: CASSPLAGELFF.

The CDR3 DNA reads TGCAGCTTGGGACAGGGTGATGGCTACACCTTC. It codes for CSLGQGDGYTF. This rearrangement joins TRBV29-1 to TRBJ1-2; 9 bases map to TRBD1. The germline V gene encodes CDR1 SQVTM and CDR2 ANQGSEA. This CDR3 is built from 11 residues. Unmatched junction bases numbered 4, after V lost 8 bases and J lost 6 bases. The variable domain in full, completed from reference TRBV29-1 and TRBJ1-2, reads SAVISQKPSRDICQRGTSLTIQCQVDSQVTMMFWYRQQPGQSLTLIATANQGSEATYESGFVIDKFPISRPNLTFSTLTVSNMSPEDSSIYLCSLGQGDGYTFGSGTRLTVV.

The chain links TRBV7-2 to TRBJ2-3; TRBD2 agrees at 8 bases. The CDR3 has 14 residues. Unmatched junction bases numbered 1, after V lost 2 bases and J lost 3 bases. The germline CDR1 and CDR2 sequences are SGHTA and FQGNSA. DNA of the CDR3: TGTGCCAGCAGCTTACGGGGGGGTACAGATACGCAGTATTTT. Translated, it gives CASSLRGGTDTQYF.

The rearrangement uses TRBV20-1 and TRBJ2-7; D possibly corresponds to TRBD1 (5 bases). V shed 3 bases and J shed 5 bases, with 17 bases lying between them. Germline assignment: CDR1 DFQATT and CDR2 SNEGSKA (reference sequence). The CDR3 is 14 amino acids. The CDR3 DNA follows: TGCAGTGCTAGTGGGTTGGGGCAGGGCCACGAGCAGTACTTC. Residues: CSASGLGQGHEQYF.

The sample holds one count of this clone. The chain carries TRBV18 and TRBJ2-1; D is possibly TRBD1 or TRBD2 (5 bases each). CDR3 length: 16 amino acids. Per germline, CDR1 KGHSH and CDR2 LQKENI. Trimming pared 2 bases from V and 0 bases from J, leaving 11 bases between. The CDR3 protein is CASSPRLGDSYNEQFF. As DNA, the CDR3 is TGTGCCAGCTCACCAAGACTGGGGGACTCCTACAATGAGCAGTTCTTC.

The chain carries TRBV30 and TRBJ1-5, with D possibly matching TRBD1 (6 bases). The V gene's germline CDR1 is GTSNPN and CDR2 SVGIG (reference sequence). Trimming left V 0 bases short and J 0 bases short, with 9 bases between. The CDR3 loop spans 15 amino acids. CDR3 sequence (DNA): TGTGCCTGGAGTGTCCAGGGACATAGCAATCAGCCCCAGCATTTT. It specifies CAWSVQGHSNQPQHF.

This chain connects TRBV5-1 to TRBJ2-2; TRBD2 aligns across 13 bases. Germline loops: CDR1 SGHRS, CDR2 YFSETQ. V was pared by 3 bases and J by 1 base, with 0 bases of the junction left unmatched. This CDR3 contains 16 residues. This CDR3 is CASSWTSGGNTGELFF. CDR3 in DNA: TGCGCCAGCAGCTGGACTAGCGGGGGGAACACCGGGGAGCTGTTTTTT.

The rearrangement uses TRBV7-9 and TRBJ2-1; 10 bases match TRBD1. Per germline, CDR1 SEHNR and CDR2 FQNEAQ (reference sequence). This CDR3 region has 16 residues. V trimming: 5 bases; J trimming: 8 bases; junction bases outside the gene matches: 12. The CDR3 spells CASSPRPGTGVHEQFF. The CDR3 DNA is TGTGCCAGCAGCCCCCGCCCCGGGACAGGGGTCCATGAGCAGTTCTTC.

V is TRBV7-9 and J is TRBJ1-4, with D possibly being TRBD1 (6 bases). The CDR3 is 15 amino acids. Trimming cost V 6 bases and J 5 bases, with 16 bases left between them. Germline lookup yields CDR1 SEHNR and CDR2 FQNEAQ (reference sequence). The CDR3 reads CASRSYRDKNEKLFF. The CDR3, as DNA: TGTGCCAGCAGAAGTTACCGGGACAAGAATGAAAAACTGTTTTTT.

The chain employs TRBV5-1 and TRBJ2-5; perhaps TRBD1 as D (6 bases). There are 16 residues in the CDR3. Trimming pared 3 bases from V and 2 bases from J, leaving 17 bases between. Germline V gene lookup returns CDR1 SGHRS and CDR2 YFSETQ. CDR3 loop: CASSSRGSIYQETQYF. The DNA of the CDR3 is TGCGCCAGCAGCTCCAGGGGTAGCATTTATCAAGAGACCCAGTACTTC. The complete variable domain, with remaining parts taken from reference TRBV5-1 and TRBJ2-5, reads KAGVTQTPRYLIKTRGQQVTLSCSPISGHRSVSWYQQTPGQGLQFLFEYFSETQRNKGNFPGRFSGRQFSNSRSEMNVSTLELGDSALYLCASSSRGSIYQETQYFGPGTRLLVL.

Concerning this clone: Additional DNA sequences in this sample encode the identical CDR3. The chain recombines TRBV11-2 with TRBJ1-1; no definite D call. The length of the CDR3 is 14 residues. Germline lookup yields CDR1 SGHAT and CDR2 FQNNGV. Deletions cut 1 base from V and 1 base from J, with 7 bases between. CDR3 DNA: TGTGCCAGCAGCTTAGGGGCCCGGAACACTGAAGCTTTCTTT. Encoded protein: CASSLGARNTEAFF.

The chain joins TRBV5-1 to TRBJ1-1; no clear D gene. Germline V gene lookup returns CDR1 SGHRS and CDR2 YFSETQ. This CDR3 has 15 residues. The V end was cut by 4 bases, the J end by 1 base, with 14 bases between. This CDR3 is CASSPRTDRNTEAFF. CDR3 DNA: TGCGCCAGCAGCCCCCGGACGGACCGGAACACTGAAGCTTTCTTT.

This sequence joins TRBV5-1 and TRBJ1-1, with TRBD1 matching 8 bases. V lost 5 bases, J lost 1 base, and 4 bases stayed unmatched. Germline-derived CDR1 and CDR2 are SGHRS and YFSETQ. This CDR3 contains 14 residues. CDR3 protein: CASRQGTGNTEAFF. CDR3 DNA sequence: TGCGCCAGCAGACAGGGGACAGGGAACACTGAAGCTTTCTTT.